This TCR beta chain was documented in a study of blood T cells in healthy people across ages. Overall study results and limits: It was held that diversity estimates obtained from one million T cells represented underestimates.

Comment on this clonotype: Its cognate antigen is unknown.

Germline lookup yields CDR1 SGHVS and CDR2 FQNEAQ. CDR3 length: 16 residues. V lost 3 bases, J lost 2 bases, and 4 bases stayed unmatched. A second PCR of roughly 6 to 12 cycles used a sample-barcoded 5' primer and a J-beta primer mix. TCRdb ran MiXCR on the 5' RACE reads and lists one entry per CDR3 protein. The sample records approximately 690,000 distinct CDR3 sequences, approximately 50% being singletons. There were healthy Caucasian individuals from Russia, aged about 6 to 100, serving as donors. The source is a man aged 60 to 75 in good health. The chain uses TRBV7-8 and TRBJ2-3, with 11 bases that match TRBD2. Sequencing was done on a sample of blood. For the CDR3, the DNA is TGTGCCAGCAGCTTCATTAGCGGGGGGGACACAGATACGCAGTATTTT. Protein: CASSFISGGDTDTQYF.